Shown below are 19 T cell receptor beta chains from a single sample sequenced in a study of graft-versus-host responses after intestinal transplantation. These receptors have no identified antigens. Profiling relied on immunoSEQ multiplex PCR, and the TCRdb table lists in-frame clones only, not all of them. The sample records 120,000 or so clones, 93% being singletons. The sample here was unstimulated CD8+ T cells sorted from spleen or lymph node cells, taken before intestinal transplant. The receptors stem from a human donor who received an intestinal transplant.

The chain joins TRBV19 to TRBJ2-7; 8 nucleotides match TRBD1. Germline V lookup: CDR1 LNHDA, CDR2 SQIVND (reference sequence). After removal of 0 bases from V and 1 base from J, the junction contained 8 bases not matched to a gene. The CDR3 covers 17 residues. As DNA, the CDR3 is TGTGCCAGTAGTATAGATGGGACCGGGACAGGATCCTACGAGCAGTACTTC. Protein product: CASSIDGTGTGSYEQYF.

The chain recombines TRBV29-1 with TRBJ2-3; D uncertain. The CDR3 extends over 12 amino acids. CDR1 is SQVTM, CDR2 ANQGSEA, per germline. Trimming removed 6 bases at V and 4 bases at J, with 11 bases between. The CDR3 DNA follows: TGCAGCGTCCACCGAGAGTCAGATACGCAGTATTTT. Amino acids: CSVHRESDTQYF.

The rearrangement uses TRBV29-1 and TRBJ2-1; possible D gene TRBD2, 5 bases. CDR1 and CDR2 (germline): SQVTM, ANQGSEA. V dropped 3 bases and J dropped 9 bases, with 24 bases sitting between them. The CDR3 is 16 amino acids. In nucleotides, the CDR3 is TGCAGCGTTGATCCGACAAAGCGGTCGGTGTTTGGTGAGCAGTTCTTC. Protein product: CSVDPTKRSVFGEQFF.

This chain uses TRBV10-3 with TRBJ2-2; 9 bases map to TRBD2. Unmatched junction bases numbered 8, after V lost 3 bases and J lost 6 bases. Germline CDR1 reads ENHRY; CDR2 reads SYGVKD. The CDR3 length is 16 residues. Here the CDR3 DNA reads TGTGCCATCAGTGAAAATAGCGGGAGTCCAGCCGGGGAGCTGTTTTTT. Protein sequence: CAISENSGSPAGELFF.

The genes are TRBV28 and TRBJ1-1; D is perhaps TRBD1 (5 bases). The germline V gene has CDR1 MDHEN and CDR2 SYDVKM. The V end was cut by 7 bases, the J end by 10 bases, with 16 bases between. This CDR3 is 12 amino acids long. This CDR3 is CASTSPGRGAFF. In nucleotides, the CDR3 is TGTGCCAGCACGTCACCGGGGCGAGGAGCTTTCTTT.

This sequence joins TRBV4-1 and TRBJ1-3; 9 nucleotides agree with TRBD1. This CDR3 has 17 residues. Germline V gene lookup returns CDR1 MGHRA and CDR2 YSYEKL. Unmatched junction bases numbered 8, after V lost 1 base and J lost 4 bases. CDR3 nucleotide sequence: TGCGCCAGCAGCCAAGGGGGGATGACAGGGGGAGGAAACACCATATATTTT. Amino acids: CASSQGGMTGGGNTIYF.

J is TRBJ2-1 and V is TRBV7-9, with D perhaps given as TRBD1 or TRBD2 (5 bases each). The V gene lost 1 base and the J gene lost 5 bases, with 15 bases spanning the gap. CDR3 length equals 16 residues. Germline CDR1 SEHNR, CDR2 FQNEAQ (reference sequence). CDR3 nucleotide sequence: TGTGCCAGCAGCTTAGTGTTGGGGCGGGCCCACAATGAGCAGTTCTTC. Encoded protein: CASSLVLGRAHNEQFF.

This chain links TRBV29-1 with TRBJ2-1; a possible D gene is TRBD2 (7 bases). V was cut by 6 bases and J by 9 bases, with 18 bases left in between. CDR3 length: 13 amino acids. Germline CDR1 reads SQVTM; CDR2 reads ANQGSEA. As DNA, the CDR3 is TGCAGCGTCCCCTCCGGACTAGGGGGTGAGCAGTTCTTC. Translated, it gives CSVPSGLGGEQFF.

The chain employs TRBV29-1 and TRBJ2-2, with 12 bases lining up with TRBD2. The CDR3 totals 16 residues. After removal of 7 bases from V and 4 bases from J, the junction contained 10 bases not matched to a gene. Germline assignment: CDR1 SQVTM and CDR2 ANQGSEA. CDR3 coding DNA: TGCAGCGCAAGATCTAGCGGGAGGGCCCCCACCGGGGAGCTGTTTTTT. This encodes CSARSSGRAPTGELFF.

The V and J genes are TRBV7-3 and TRBJ2-7; D possibly corresponds to TRBD2 (6 bases). Trimming left V 2 bases short and J 5 bases short, with 16 bases between. The CDR3 consists of 15 residues. Germline CDR1 SGHTA, CDR2 FQGTGA. In DNA, the CDR3 is TGTGCCAGCAGCTTATATGCGGGACCCAGGAACGAGCAGTACTTC. Encoded protein: CASSLYAGPRNEQYF. Based on the CDR3 plus reference TRBV7-3 and TRBJ2-7, the full variable domain is GAGVSQTPSNKVTEKGKYVELRCDPISGHTALYWYRQSLGQGPEFLIYFQGTGAADDSGLPNDRFFAVRPEGSVSTLKIQRTERGDSAVYLCASSLYAGPRNEQYFGPGTRLTVT.

The sample holds a few counts of this clone. The same CDR3 arises from other DNA sequences in this sample as well. The CDR3 DNA sequence: TGTGCCAGCAGTTTAGCGGGAGGGGACTACGAGCAGTACTTC. As protein: CASSLAGGDYEQYF. The chain combines TRBV27 with TRBJ2-7, with 9 bases that match TRBD2. The CDR3 has 14 residues. V was clipped by 2 bases and J by 3 bases; unmatched bases: 2. The germline CDR1 and CDR2 sequences are MNHEY and SMNVEV (reference sequence).

The chain employs TRBV27 and TRBJ2-7; TRBD1 is a possible D gene (6 bases). Between the trimmed V and J ends, which lost 4 bases and 5 bases, there was a span of 12 bases. Looked up from germline, CDR1 is MNHEY and CDR2 is SMNVEV (reference sequence). This CDR3 has 13 residues. CDR3 in amino acids: CASSYSGAHEQYF. CDR3 DNA sequence: TGTGCCAGCAGTTACTCAGGGGCCCACGAGCAGTACTTC.

This clone was seen just once. The chain links TRBV13 to TRBJ1-1; possible D gene TRBD1, 6 bases. Looked up from germline, CDR1 is PRHDT and CDR2 is FYEKMQ (reference sequence). V was clipped by 1 base and J by 7 bases, with 10 bases between them. This CDR3 is built from 13 residues. In DNA, the CDR3 is TGTGCCAGCAGCTTAGAAAGGGGGGGTGAAGCTTTCTTT. Translation: CASSLERGGEAFF.

V and J are TRBV14 and TRBJ2-5; 9 positions agree with TRBD2. The J call could be wrong; TRBJ2-7 is a better fit for the DNA end. The CDR3 extends over 15 amino acids. The germline gives CDR1 SGHDN, CDR2 FVKESK. CDR3 nucleotide sequence: TGTGCCAGCAGTCTAAATCTAGCGGGACGGGACGAGCAGTACTTC. Translation gives CASSLNLAGRDEQYF.

The chain carries TRBV6-1 and TRBJ2-1, with D maybe TRBD2 (5 bases). The CDR3 runs 15 residues. V was pared by 2 bases and J by 4 bases, with 12 bases between. CDR1 is MNHNS and CDR2 is SASEGT in the germline V gene. In DNA, the CDR3 is TGTGCCAGCAGTGAACTTGGATCGGGGTACAATGAGCAGTTCTTC. It codes for CASSELGSGYNEQFF.

The chain combines TRBV7-9 with TRBJ1-1; unclear D gene. The V end was cut by 5 bases, the J end by 1 base, with 11 bases between. Per the germline V gene, CDR1 is SEHNR and CDR2 is FQNEAQ (reference sequence). This CDR3 is 14 amino acids long. The CDR3 bases are TGTGCCAGCAGCCTTACCTTGGGGAACACTGAAGCTTTCTTT. Its protein product is CASSLTLGNTEAFF.

The genes are TRBV10-2 and TRBJ2-1, with TRBD2 identical over 7 bases. The V and J ends lost 0 bases and 3 bases, in that order; junction bases with no gene match: 11. This CDR3 contains 18 residues. Germline-derived CDR1 and CDR2 are WSHSY and SAAADI. CDR3 in amino acids: CASSESFFGGEGYNEQFF. DNA of the CDR3: TGCGCCAGCAGTGAGTCGTTTTTTGGCGGGGAGGGCTACAATGAGCAGTTCTTC.

The chain employs TRBV27 and TRBJ1-1; D is possibly TRBD1 (5 bases). The CDR3 runs to 14 residues. V was cut by 6 bases and J by 1 base, with 12 bases left in between. Per germline, CDR1 MNHEY and CDR2 SMNVEV (reference sequence). The CDR3 loop reads CASSPRTQNTEAFF. The CDR3 DNA follows: TGTGCCAGCAGCCCCCGGACACAGAACACTGAAGCTTTCTTT.

The chain recombines TRBV30 with TRBJ1-5; D gene uncertain. The CDR3 sequence is 16 residues long. The V end lost 0 bases, the J end lost 1 base, and 13 bases lay between the germline ends. The V gene's germline CDR1 is GTSNPN and CDR2 SVGIG (reference sequence). The CDR3 spells CAWSVRKGMSNQPQHF. Here the CDR3 DNA reads TGTGCCTGGAGTGTCCGAAAAGGGATGAGCAATCAGCCCCAGCATTTT. The full variable domain, completed using reference TRBV30 and TRBJ1-5, is SQTIHQWPATLVQPVGSPLSLECTVEGTSNPNLYWYRQAAGRGLQLLFYSVGIGQISSEVPQNLSASRPQDRQFILSSKKLLLSDSGFYLCAWSVRKGMSNQPQHFGDGTRLSIL.